The TCR beta chain described here comes from a study of beta chain features in type 1 diabetes (dated by TCRdb to between 2017 and 2018). Background for the entire study: Mean age, gender distribution, total cell number and subset yield were not different between patients and healthy donors. Across all samples, about 110 million sorted cells were examined, and cell number per subset correlated strongly with RNA yield. In the study, recently diagnosed type 1 diabetes patients and matched healthy donors were compared on the TCRB repertoires of their sorted circulating CD4+ T cell subsets. Regulatory and stem cell-like memory subsets were obtained from only 8 patients and roughly eight healthy donors, while naive and central memory subsets were obtained from all 30 or so donors. Results the study describes overall, beyond this receptor: Shorter templates might be favored by PCR, yet because patient and control samples were amplified and corrected together, any such skew would affect both groups equally. Naive, central memory and regulatory TCRB repertoires appeared more similar among patients than among healthy donors. Because cDNA was sequenced instead of genomic DNA, activated cells with high expression could be over-represented, although the groups did not differ in activation or CD3 levels. A moderate but significant shortening of TCRB CDR3 length was observed in type 1 diabetes patients in all four CD4+ subsets. Fewer insertions and more nucleotide deletions at VDJ recombination sites were observed in patients with type 1 diabetes, implying thymic rearrangement abnormalities. Because the HLA sub-analyses included only small numbers of individuals, any influence of HLA type on TCRB rearrangement was left unresolved.

All of the isolated RNA was reverse transcribed with the High Capacity cDNA Reverse Transcription Kit, so expressed TCRB transcripts were sequenced. Naive, central memory and regulatory T cell samples underwent deep immunoSEQ sequencing, averaging around 3.9 million total reads per sample. After sorted cells were lysed in RLT buffer, RNA was extracted with DNase-treated RNeasy Micro or Mini kits, with the choice depending on cell number. To prevent cross-contamination, every cell subset was processed on its own, while patient and healthy donor samples were processed together. TCRB sequences were amplified from cDNA with the immunoSEQ multiplex PCR, producing 87-bp fragments spanning the CDR3 region. Sequencing of the amplicons was performed on the Illumina HiSeq platform. Per the source publication's procedure: PCR bias was computationally corrected using synthetic template baselines, reads within Hamming distance 2 were collapsed, and singletons that could not be merged were discarded. By aligning reads against IMGT, V, D and J genes, CDR3 length, and insertions or deletions at six rearrangement sites were assigned. Clonotype counts were normalized to sorted cell number within each subset before computing true diversity and Gini coefficients with the tcR R package. Repertoire sharing was quantified using the overlap coefficient calculated on TCRB nucleotide sequences. Not all clones reach the TCRdb copy of this immuneACCESS table, which keeps in-frame sequences only. Checked studies attribute under half of the gap to unresolved V genes and leave the rest unexplained. V and J calls and clone size are given by that table; D and trimming were obtained from the DNA. Across this sample there are 150,000 to 170,000 clones, with about 8.1% seen only once. The top ten clonotypes cover approximately 0.69% of the sample.

This clone has at least ten counts. The antigen it binds to is not known. Per-base quality was not reported, and no clone a single base away is much larger than it. Inclusive of the bounding cysteine and phenylalanine, the CDR3 is 14 residues long. The CDR3 DNA has 42 bases and is translated from base 1. The CDR1 and CDR2 encoded by the germline V gene are LGHNA and YNFKEQ. The V end loses 3 bases and the J end loses 2 bases, and a stretch of 10 bases separates them. Each donor gave one peripheral blood draw, averaging roughly 0.11 L, which was collected into heparinised tubes. Using a panel that included CD45RO, CCR7, CD25, CD127, CD95 and CD27, naive, central memory, regulatory and stem cell-like memory CD4+ T cells were sorted on a BD FACSAria II. A purity above 95% was achieved for all sorted populations. PBMCs were separated immediately by Lymphoprep density gradient centrifugation and were stained directly, without being cultured. To minimize batch effects, samples were stained and sorted in pairs, one healthy donor with one patient per experiment.

Rearrangement joined TRBV4-2 to TRBJ2-5, with TRBD1 as a weak D call on 5 bases. Input material: central memory CD4+ T cells from blood. The receptor comes from a man younger than 35 in good health. CDR3 protein: CASSQAGRQETQYF. The DNA sequence is TGTGCCAGCAGCCAGGCAGGGCGGCAAGAGACCCAGTACTTC.